This passage covers 25 T cell receptor beta chains from one sample sequenced in a study of OX40 agonist ivuxolimab in advanced cancers. This table comes from immunoSEQ multiplex PCR, and its TCRdb copy is limited to in-frame clones, with some not included. In the table there are some 15,000 clones, roughly four fifths of which are singletons. The sample consisted of CD4+ or CD8+ T cells sorted from blood, taken in a trial of the OX40 agonist ivuxolimab. These receptors all come from an adult with an advanced solid tumor such as melanoma, head and neck, liver or kidney cancer.

V and J are TRBV11-3 and TRBJ2-3, with TRBD1 identical over 9 bases. Per germline, CDR1 SGHNT and CDR2 YENEEA. This CDR3 comprises 15 residues. Trimming took 3 bases from V and 4 from J; bases not matched to a gene: 5. CDR3: CASSLGQGNSDTQYF. CDR3 nucleotides: TGTGCCAGCAGCTTGGGACAGGGAAACTCAGATACGCAGTATTTT.

Details on this clone: The junction shows a germline mismatch at one end, possibly a read error. V is TRBV29-1 and J is TRBJ1-2; possible D gene TRBD1, 6 bases. Germline CDR1 reads SQVTM; CDR2 reads ANQGSEA. There are 11 residues in the CDR3. CDR3 region: CSVGDNYGCTF. The DNA of the CDR3 is TGCAGCGTTGGGGACAACTATGGCTGCACCTTC.

This clone was picked up one time. Here the CDR3 reads CASSLAYRDYTEAFF. CDR3 nucleotides: TGTGCCAGCAGCTTAGCCTACAGGGACTACACTGAAGCTTTCTTT. The chain couples TRBV7-8 to TRBJ1-1; maybe TRBD1 (6 bases). The V gene lost 0 bases and the J gene lost 3 bases, with 11 bases spanning the gap. Germline V gives CDR1 SGHVS, CDR2 FQNEAQ. The CDR3 consists of 15 residues.

The chain carries TRBV7-9 and TRBJ1-1; unclear D gene. The CDR3 runs 13 residues. Germline V gives CDR1 SEHNR, CDR2 FQNEAQ (reference sequence). The V and J ends lost 10 bases and 3 bases respectively, with 15 bases between them. CDR3 bases: TGTGCCACCGATAGGTCCGGGGACACTGAAGCTTTCTTT. Translated, it gives CATDRSGDTEAFF.

On this clone itself: The identical CDR3 is also encoded by other nucleotide sequences in the sample. The chain uses TRBV4-1 and TRBJ1-2; D is uncertain. V dropped 0 bases and J dropped 2 bases, with 4 bases sitting between them. This CDR3 spans 13 amino acids. Germline assignment: CDR1 MGHRA and CDR2 YSYEKL. The CDR3 region has the DNA TGCGCCAGCAGCCAAGAAAGCAACTATGGCTACACCTTC. Translating gives CASSQESNYGYTF.

The J gene is TRBJ2-5, the V gene TRBV25-1, with D unclear. CDR1 is MGHDK, CDR2 SYGVNS, per germline. V gave up 4 bases and J gave up 0 bases, with 6 bases separating them. The CDR3 totals 13 residues. The CDR3 DNA reads TGTGCCAGCAGTGGGGTCTACCAAGAGACCCAGTACTTC. This translates into CASSGVYQETQYF.

V and J are TRBV4-3 and TRBJ2-7; D possibly corresponds to TRBD1 (6 bases). The CDR3 has 15 residues. V lost 0 bases and J 5 bases, leaving 14 bases between the germline ends. Germline CDR1 LGHNA, CDR2 YSLEER. Here the CDR3 reads CASSQDFTQGHEQYF. The CDR3 region has the DNA TGCGCCAGCAGCCAAGATTTTACACAGGGCCACGAGCAGTACTTC.

J is TRBJ2-1 and V is TRBV10-3, with D possibly TRBD2 on 6 matching bases. The CDR3 extends over 15 amino acids. Per germline, CDR1 ENHRY and CDR2 SYGVKD. The ends were cut back, 4 bases at V and 6 bases at J, with 16 bases in the middle. The CDR3 coding sequence is TGTGCCATCAGTGCCGACGGGGGTGGAGGCAATGAGCAGTTCTTC. This translates into CAISADGGGGNEQFF.

The chain couples TRBV7-2 to TRBJ2-3; 7 nucleotides agree with TRBD1. Germline CDR1 is SGHTA and CDR2 is FQGNSA. The J segment lost 10 bases and the V segment lost 5 bases, leaving 6 bases of the junction unmatched. The CDR3 is made up of 12 amino acids. This chain's CDR3 is CASSNTGTAQYF. Written as DNA, the CDR3 is TGTGCCAGCAGCAACACGGGGACAGCGCAGTATTTT.

This chain connects TRBV4-3 to TRBJ2-1, with a weak D call TRBD2 (6 bases). The CDR3 is made up of 16 amino acids. Deletions cut 4 bases from V and 2 bases from J, with 15 bases between. Germline V lookup: CDR1 LGHNA, CDR2 YSLEER. The CDR3 DNA sequence: TGCGCCAGCAGCCGCCAGACTAGTAGTGCCTACAATGAGCAGTTCTTC. This sequence encodes CASSRQTSSAYNEQFF.

The rearrangement links TRBV6-1 to TRBJ1-1; D unclear. This CDR3 region has 13 residues. Trimming took off 2 bases at V and 8 bases at J, with 12 bases between the two ends. CDR1 is MNHNS, CDR2 SASEGT, per germline. This CDR3 is CASSEYWAEEAFF. The CDR3 DNA reads TGTGCCAGCAGTGAATATTGGGCAGAAGAAGCTTTCTTT.

The chain uses TRBV10-2 and TRBJ2-2, with D possibly TRBD2 on 5 matching bases. Germline values: CDR1 WSHSY, CDR2 SAAADI. The CDR3 consists of 16 residues. V was trimmed by 4 bases and J by 7 bases, leaving 19 bases between them. The CDR3 region is CASSVEVPSPSGELFF. The CDR3 DNA sequence: TGCGCCAGCAGTGTGGAGGTCCCTAGTCCCAGCGGGGAGCTGTTTTTT.

The count of this clone is one. V usage is TRBV28 and J usage is TRBJ2-6, with unresolved D. This CDR3 region has 16 residues. The germline V gene encodes CDR1 MDHEN and CDR2 SYDVKM. V lost 3 bases and J lost 0, with 9 bases in between. The CDR3 nucleotides read TGTGCCAGCAGTTTGAGAACCTTCTCTGGGGCCAACGTCCTGACTTTC. Its protein is CASSLRTFSGANVLTF.

The chain uses TRBV5-1 and TRBJ2-7; 9 positions agree with TRBD2. The length of the CDR3 is 14 residues. Per germline, CDR1 SGHRS and CDR2 YFSETQ. Trimming cost V 4 bases and J 1 base; bases outside gene matches: 3. The CDR3 DNA is TGCGCCAGCAGCCCGACTAGCGGATCCTACGAGCAGTACTTC. Amino acids: CASSPTSGSYEQYF.

The rearrangement uses TRBV7-2 and TRBJ2-1, with 7 nucleotides matching TRBD2. The CDR3 is 14 amino acids. CDR1 and CDR2 (germline): SGHTA, FQGNSA. J was trimmed by 4 bases and V by 2 bases; bases with no gene match: 2. The DNA of the CDR3 is TGTGCCAGCAGCTTAATGGGAGGGTACAATGAGCAGTTCTTC. Translation: CASSLMGGYNEQFF.

This clone showed up just once. V gene TRBV4-1 combines with J gene TRBJ2-3; D ambiguous. Trimming took off 1 base at V and 3 bases at J, with 11 bases between the two ends. The CDR3 contains 15 residues. CDR1 and CDR2 (germline): MGHRA, YSYEKL. CDR3 protein: CASSQGLVGTDTQYF. Here the CDR3 DNA reads TGCGCCAGCAGCCAAGGGCTAGTGGGTACAGATACGCAGTATTTT.

This clone was found a few times. The V gene is TRBV7-9, the J gene TRBJ1-1; D unclear. The CDR3 contains 12 residues. V lost 5 bases and J lost 8, with 12 bases in between. The germline V gene encodes CDR1 SEHNR and CDR2 FQNEAQ (reference sequence). CDR3 region: CASSENRNEAFF. The CDR3 DNA follows: TGTGCCAGCAGCGAGAACAGAAACGAAGCTTTCTTT.

This clone is a singleton in its sample. A junction boundary mismatches the germline segment, possibly from a read error. The gene calls are TRBV5-4 and TRBJ2-7; possible D gene TRBD1, 5 bases. The germline V gene has CDR1 SGHNT and CDR2 YYREEE (reference sequence). This CDR3 has 11 residues. This chain's CDR3 is CASSSTDSFFF. The CDR3 nucleotides read TGTGCCAGCAGCTCTACCGACAGTTTCTTCTTC. Full variable domain (outside the CDR3, taken from reference TRBV5-4 and TRBJ2-7): ETGVTQSPTHLIKTRGQQVTLRCSSQSGHNTVSWYQQALGQGPQFIFQYYREEENGRGNFPPRFSGLQFPNYSSELNVNALELDDSALYLCASSSTDSFFFGPGTRLTVT.

This chain links TRBV29-1 with TRBJ2-1, with D possibly being TRBD2 (6 bases). CDR3 size: 14 residues. The germline V gene encodes CDR1 SQVTM and CDR2 ANQGSEA. V was pared by 3 bases and J by 6 bases, with 15 bases between. The CDR3 DNA sequence: TGCAGCGTTGATAGGCCTGGCGGGGTCAATGAGCAGTTCTTC. Protein sequence: CSVDRPGGVNEQFF.

The CDR3 DNA follows: TGTGCCAGCAGCCTTGGACAGTATGGCTACACCTTC. Translated: CASSLGQYGYTF. V usage is TRBV7-8 and J usage is TRBJ1-2; TRBD1 might be the D (6 bases). Between the trimmed V and J ends, which lost 5 bases and 5 bases, there was a span of 9 bases. CDR3 length equals 12 residues. Germline-derived CDR1 and CDR2 are SGHVS and FQNEAQ.

The chain recombines TRBV4-1 with TRBJ1-4; no firm D call. V was clipped by 1 base and J by 8 bases, with 8 bases between them. CDR1 and CDR2 (germline): MGHRA, YSYEKL. This CDR3 is built from 13 residues. The CDR3 DNA reads TGCGCCAGCAGCCAAGCTGGTGGCGAAAAACTGTTTTTT. Its translation is CASSQAGGEKLFF.

CDR3 sequence (DNA): TGCGCCAGCAGCCCCAGGGTTAAGGAGCGGAGGAGCTCCTACGAGCAGTACTTC. This gives the protein CASSPRVKERRSSYEQYF. The chain is built from TRBV5-1 and TRBJ2-7; D might be TRBD1 or TRBD2, each matching 5 bases. Germline V gene sequence: CDR1 SGHRS, CDR2 YFSETQ. Trimming shortened V by 4 bases and J by 0 bases, and 23 bases separated the two germline ends. The CDR3 has 18 residues.

This clone has more than one count but fewer than ten. The chain combines TRBV9 with TRBJ1-2, with D hard to call. V lost 1 base to trimming and J lost 0 bases, with 10 bases between them. This CDR3 comprises 15 residues. CDR1 SGDLS and CDR2 YYNGEE come from the germline V gene. In DNA form, the CDR3 reads TGTGCCAGCAGCGTAACGCCGGACCCTAACTATGGCTACACCTTC. Amino acid sequence: CASSVTPDPNYGYTF. Using reference TRBV9 and TRBJ1-2 for the parts outside the CDR3, the full variable domain is DSGVTQTPKHLITATGQRVTLRCSPRSGDLSVYWYQQSLDQGLQFLIQYYNGEERAKGNILERFSAQQFPDLHSELNLSSLELGDSALYFCASSVTPDPNYGYTFGSGTRLTVV.

J is TRBJ2-3 and V is TRBV6-6, with D possibly matching TRBD2 (5 bases). CDR1 and CDR2 (germline): MNHNY, SVGAGI (reference sequence). The CDR3 length is 13 residues. V lost 5 bases to trimming and J lost 7 bases, with 13 bases between them. The CDR3 DNA is TGTGCCAGCAGTCCCCCGGGATCTAATACGCAGTATTTT. It codes for CASSPPGSNTQYF.

V is TRBV19 and J is TRBJ2-7, with D perhaps given as TRBD1 or TRBD2 (5 bases each). CDR1 and CDR2 from the germline V gene are LNHDA and SQIVND (reference sequence). The CDR3 has 14 amino acids. Deletions cut 7 bases from V and 0 bases from J, with 13 bases between. CDR3 sequence: CASTPVGGSYEQYF. CDR3 coding DNA: TGTGCCAGTACACCCGTTGGGGGCTCCTACGAGCAGTACTTC.